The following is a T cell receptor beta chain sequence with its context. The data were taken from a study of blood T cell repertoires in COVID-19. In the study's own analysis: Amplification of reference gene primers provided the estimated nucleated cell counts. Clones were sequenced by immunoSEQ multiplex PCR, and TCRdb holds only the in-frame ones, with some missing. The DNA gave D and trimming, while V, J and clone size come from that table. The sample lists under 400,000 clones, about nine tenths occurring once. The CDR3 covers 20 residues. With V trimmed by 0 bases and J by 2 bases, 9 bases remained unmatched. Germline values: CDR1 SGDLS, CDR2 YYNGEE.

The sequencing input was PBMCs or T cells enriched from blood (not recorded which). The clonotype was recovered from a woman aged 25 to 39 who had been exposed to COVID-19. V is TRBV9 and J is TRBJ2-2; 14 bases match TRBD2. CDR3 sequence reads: CASSVEADGTSGGNTGELFF. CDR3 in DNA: TGTGCCAGCAGCGTAGAGGCTGATGGGACTAGCGGGGGAAACACCGGGGAGCTGTTTTTT.